These 12 T cell receptor beta chains were all obtained from the same sample, sequenced in a study of human T cells and chemical hapten exposure. MiXCR, applied by TCRdb to the RACE reads, yields one record per CDR3 protein. Among approximately 340,000 distinct CDR3 sequences, around 7% were seen once, and the ten largest hold 7.5% to 9%. Documented time point: patch test 1, 2 weeks after DPC sensitization. This sample's treatment: therapeutic diphenylcyclopropenone sensitization with weekly scalp DPC. The sequences come from whole blood, collected in connection with sensitization to the hapten diphenylcyclopropenone (DPC). The receptors were gathered from a woman aged 18-30 years with alopecia areata. Some clones in this sample may be carry-over from other donors' samples.

Remarks on this clonotype: Sequence at one end of the junction differs from germline and may be a read error. The genes are TRBV14 and TRBJ1-6; the D is unclear. CDR3 length equals 13 residues. The germline V gene encodes CDR1 SGHDN and CDR2 FVKESK. The CDR3 DNA follows: TGTGCCAGCAGCCCGACATATAGTTCACCCCTCCACTTT. Protein: CASSPTYSSPLHF. Drawing the rest from reference TRBV14 and TRBJ1-6, the complete variable domain is EAGVTQFPSHSVIEKGQTVTLRCDPISGHDNLYWYRRVMGKEIKFLLHFVKESKQDESGMPNNRFLAERTGGTYSTLKVQPAELEDSGVYFCASSPTYSSPLHFGNGTRLTVT.

This rearrangement joins TRBV7-9 to TRBJ1-2; no clear D. This CDR3 has 18 amino acids. The germline V gene encodes CDR1 SEHNR and CDR2 FQNEAQ (reference sequence). V lost 1 base, J lost 0 bases, and 18 bases lay in between. CDR3 in amino acids: CASSLEFGELHPNYGYTF. The CDR3 DNA sequence: TGTGCCAGCAGCTTAGAGTTTGGAGAACTGCATCCTAACTATGGCTACACCTTC.

This clonotype was seen a few times. J is TRBJ1-1 and V is TRBV12-5; D perhaps matches TRBD1 (6 bases). V gave up 3 bases and J gave up 6 bases, with 11 bases separating them. Germline CDR1 is LGHNT and CDR2 is FRNRAP. This CDR3 region has 13 residues. CDR3 sequence reads: CASGFEGGPEAFF. The CDR3 coding sequence is TGTGCTAGTGGTTTTGAGGGGGGCCCTGAAGCTTTCTTT.

Worth noting for this clonotype: At one end the junction does not follow the germline gene, possibly because of a read error. The chain employs TRBV12-3 or TRBV12-4 and TRBJ1-1; 7 bases line up with TRBD1. This CDR3 is built from 14 residues. Here the CDR3 DNA reads TGTGCCAGCACTTTAGGGGGCCTGGCCACTGAAGCTTTCTTT. Its protein product is CASTLGGLATEAFF.

There are a few counts of this clonotype. This chain links TRBV6-5 with TRBJ2-3; TRBD2 matches 8 bases. Germline loops: CDR1 MNHEY, CDR2 SVGAGI. Trimming at V came to 0 bases and at J to 6 bases, leaving 8 bases not matched to a gene. The CDR3 spans 16 residues. The CDR3 reads CASSYSRRGGADTQYF. CDR3 bases: TGTGCCAGCAGTTACTCGCGTCGGGGGGGCGCCGATACGCAGTATTTT.

The chain joins TRBV27 to TRBJ2-5; tentative D call: TRBD1 (5 bases). The CDR3 has 15 residues. V lost 3 bases and J lost 1, with 12 bases in between. In germline, CDR1 is MNHEY, CDR2 SMNVEV (reference sequence). The CDR3 loop reads CASSLGPDSQETQYF. CDR3 DNA: TGTGCCAGCAGTTTGGGGCCCGACAGCCAAGAGACCCAGTACTTC.

This clonotype showed up many times. V and J are TRBV20-1 and TRBJ2-3, with D hard to call. Trimming stripped 6 bases from V and 2 bases from J, with 9 bases between. The germline V gene has CDR1 DFQATT and CDR2 SNEGSKA (reference sequence). The CDR3 spans 12 residues. This CDR3 is CSARPSTDTQYF. CDR3 DNA sequence: TGCAGTGCAAGACCCTCCACAGATACGCAGTATTTT.

The V and J genes are TRBV7-2 and TRBJ1-3; D remains ambiguous. V lost 0 bases to trimming and J lost 0 bases, with 12 bases between them. Germline V lookup: CDR1 SGHTA, CDR2 FQGNSA. This CDR3 is built from 17 residues. In nucleotides, the CDR3 is TGTGCCAGCAGCTTAGCGGAGAGACCCTACTCTGGAAACACCATATATTTT. Its protein is CASSLAERPYSGNTIYF.

The chain joins TRBV6-6 to TRBJ2-7; TRBD1 aligns across 9 bases. Germline V gene lookup returns CDR1 MNHNY and CDR2 SVGAGI (reference sequence). V gave up 2 bases and J gave up 4 bases; unmatched junction bases: 15. This CDR3 region has 18 residues. The CDR3 DNA sequence: TGTGCCAGCAGTTACCCGACGGGATACGGACAGGGGAAGTACGAGCAGTACTTC. It codes for CASSYPTGYGQGKYEQYF.

V gene TRBV20-1 combines with J gene TRBJ1-1, with 7 bases matching TRBD1. The CDR3 has 13 residues. V shed 0 bases, J shed 4 bases, and the junction held 2 bases outside the gene matches. From germline, CDR1 is DFQATT and CDR2 SNEGSKA (reference sequence). CDR3 sequence: CSARDTGVTEAFF. The CDR3 nucleotides are TGCAGTGCTAGAGACACAGGGGTCACTGAAGCTTTCTTT.

The V call is TRBV5-5, the J call TRBJ1-5; maybe TRBD1 (6 bases). Trimming took 1 base from V and 4 from J, leaving 9 bases between them. There are 14 residues in the CDR3. Germline CDR1 is SGHKS and CDR2 is YYEKEE (reference sequence). The CDR3 protein is CASSLRGFNQPQHF. The CDR3 bases are TGTGCCAGCAGCTTGAGGGGGTTTAATCAGCCCCAGCATTTT.

This chain uses TRBV6-2 or TRBV6-3 with TRBJ2-1, with TRBD2 matching 10 bases. The CDR3 consists of 15 residues. With V trimmed by 6 bases and J by 7 bases, 9 bases remained unmatched. Germline lookup yields CDR1 MNHEY and CDR2 SVGEGT. As DNA, the CDR3 is TGTGCCAGCAGAGAGCGGGGGGGCCGGACTAATGAGCAGTTCTTC. This translates into CASRERGGRTNEQFF.